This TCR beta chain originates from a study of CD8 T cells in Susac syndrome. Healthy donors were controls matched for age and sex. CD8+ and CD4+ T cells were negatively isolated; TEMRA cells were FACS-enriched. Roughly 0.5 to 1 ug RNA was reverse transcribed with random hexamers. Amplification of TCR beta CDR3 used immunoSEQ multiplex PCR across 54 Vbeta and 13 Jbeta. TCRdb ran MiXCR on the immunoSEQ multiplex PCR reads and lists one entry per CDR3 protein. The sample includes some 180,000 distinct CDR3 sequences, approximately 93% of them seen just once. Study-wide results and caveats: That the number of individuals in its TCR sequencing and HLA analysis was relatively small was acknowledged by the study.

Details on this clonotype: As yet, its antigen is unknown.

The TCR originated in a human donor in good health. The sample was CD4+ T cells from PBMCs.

The CDR3 protein is CASRPTGLNSPLHF. The CDR3 coding sequence is TGTGCCAGCAGACCTACAGGGTTAAATTCACCCCTCCACTTT. The chain combines TRBV6-2 or TRBV6-3 with TRBJ1-6, with TRBD1 as a possible D gene (6 bases). Germline V gives CDR1 MNHEY, CDR2 SVGEGT. Trimming stripped 6 bases from V and 7 bases from J, with 13 bases between. The CDR3 spans 14 residues.